These 21 T cell receptor beta chains originate from one sample sequenced in a study of cytomegalovirus exposure and HLA in healthy donors. Primers included in the PCR were 60 Vbeta and 13 Jbeta primers. Clones were sequenced by immunoSEQ multiplex PCR, and TCRdb holds only the in-frame ones, with some missing. Of around 190,000 clones in the sample, over 70% were seen once. The sample was PBMCs. The receptors stem from a woman between 45 and 60 years old in good health and CMV-seronegative.

This chain links TRBV27 with TRBJ2-3; TRBD2 agrees at 9 bases. CDR1 and CDR2 from the germline V gene are MNHEY and SMNVEV (reference sequence). The CDR3 is 17 amino acids. V lost 5 bases and J lost 1; bases outside the gene matches: 10. The CDR3 DNA reads TGTGCCAGCAGTCCCGCCCGGACTAGCGAGCGCACAGATACGCAGTATTTT. This encodes CASSPARTSERTDTQYF.

The V gene is TRBV5-1, the J gene TRBJ2-5, with a weak D call TRBD1 (5 bases). Per the germline V gene, CDR1 is SGHRS and CDR2 is YFSETQ. Deletions cut 4 bases from V and 10 bases from J, with 17 bases between. This CDR3 contains 13 residues. For the CDR3, the DNA is TGCGCCAGCAGCCCAACAGGATTTGTGGGCCAGTACTTC. Translation: CASSPTGFVGQYF.

The chain carries TRBV10-3 and TRBJ2-2, with TRBD2 as a possible D gene (6 bases). In germline, CDR1 is ENHRY, CDR2 SYGVKD. V gave up 7 bases and J gave up 0 bases, with 18 bases separating them. The CDR3 sequence is 17 residues long. In nucleotides, the CDR3 is TGTGCCATCACCTCCCTTCCGGCTAGCGCGAACACCGGGGAGCTGTTTTTT. Protein sequence: CAITSLPASANTGELFF.

V is TRBV28 and J is TRBJ1-6; D may be TRBD1 (6 bases). V was cut by 0 bases and J by 5 bases, with 8 bases left in between. CDR1 and CDR2 from the germline V gene are MDHEN and SYDVKM. The CDR3 consists of 15 residues. The DNA for the CDR3 is TGTGCCAGCAGTTTATGGGGGGCGGATAATTCACCCCTCCACTTT. Its translation: CASSLWGADNSPLHF. The full variable domain, with the rest looked up from reference TRBV28 and TRBJ1-6, is DVKVTQSSRYLVKRTGEKVFLECVQDMDHENMFWYRQDPGLGLRLIYFSYDVKMKEKGDIPEGYSVSREKKERFSLILESASTNQTSMYLCASSLWGADNSPLHFGNGTRLTVT.

The rearrangement joins TRBV7-3 to TRBJ2-1; possible D gene TRBD2, 5 bases. V lost 1 base, J lost 3 bases, and 13 bases lay in between. CDR1 is SGHTA, CDR2 FQGTGA, per germline. CDR3 length: 16 amino acids. For the CDR3, the DNA is TGTGCCAGCAGCTTAAGTGTTAGCGTCGGCTACAATGAGCAGTTCTTC. It translates to CASSLSVSVGYNEQFF.

The chain is built from TRBV7-3 and TRBJ2-5, with a tentative D call TRBD2 (5 bases). Germline values: CDR1 SGHTA, CDR2 FQGTGA. CDR3 size: 13 residues. The V end lost 1 base, the J end lost 3 bases, and 6 bases lay between the germline ends. CDR3 in amino acids: CASSLNGKETQYF. In DNA form, the CDR3 reads TGTGCCAGCAGCTTAAACGGGAAAGAGACCCAGTACTTC.

J is TRBJ1-1 and V is TRBV19, with D maybe TRBD1 (6 bases). This CDR3 has 13 residues. Trimming took off 8 bases at V and 8 bases at J, with 18 bases between the two ends. Germline assignment: CDR1 LNHDA and CDR2 SQIVND (reference sequence). In nucleotides, the CDR3 is TGTGCCAGTGGCTCCGGGGGGGCGCGGGAAGCTTTCTTT. Residues: CASGSGGAREAFF. The variable domain in full, with the rest retrieved from reference TRBV19 and TRBJ1-1, is DGGITQSPKYLFRKEGQNVTLSCEQNLNHDAMYWYRQDPGQGLRLIYYSQIVNDFQKGDIAEGYSVSREKKESFPLTVTSAQKNPTAFYLCASGSGGAREAFFGQGTRLTVV.

The V and J genes are TRBV29-1 and TRBJ2-1; 7 bases map to TRBD1. Germline CDR1 is SQVTM and CDR2 is ANQGSEA. This CDR3 has 13 residues. Germline trimming cut 5 bases from V and 4 bases from J; bases unmatched to any gene: 5. Here the CDR3 reads CSVIGTEYNEQFF. CDR3 sequence (DNA): TGCAGCGTTATTGGGACAGAGTACAATGAGCAGTTCTTC.

On this clone: An end of the junction does not agree with germline; a read error may underlie this. This chain joins TRBV13 and TRBJ2-3; tentative D call: TRBD1 (6 bases). CDR3 length equals 16 residues. Germline V lookup: CDR1 PRHDT, CDR2 FYEKMQ (reference sequence). CDR3 residues: CASSLQLGGSTDTQYF. The CDR3 nucleotides are TGTGCCAGCAGCCTACAACTAGGGGGAAGCACGGATACGCAGTATTTT.

J is TRBJ2-3 and V is TRBV29-1; a possible D gene is TRBD1 (5 bases). Trimming pared 3 bases from V and 3 bases from J, leaving 7 bases between. This CDR3 is built from 12 residues. CDR1 is SQVTM, CDR2 ANQGSEA, per germline. CDR3 bases: TGCAGCGTTGACGACAGTACAGATACGCAGTATTTT. Its translation is CSVDDSTDTQYF.

This rearrangement joins TRBV7-8 to TRBJ2-2; TRBD2 might be the D (6 bases). This CDR3 has 14 residues. Germline assignment: CDR1 SGHVS and CDR2 FQNEAQ. Trimming took 6 bases from V and 3 from J, leaving 11 bases between them. The CDR3 DNA reads TGTGCCAGCAGTCACTCGGGGGACACCGGGGAGCTGTTTTTT. This gives the protein CASSHSGDTGELFF.

This sequence joins TRBV15 and TRBJ2-5; 7 positions agree with TRBD1. Germline V gives CDR1 LNHNV, CDR2 YYDKDF (reference sequence). V shed 3 bases and J 5 bases; nucleotides not matched to a gene: 6. CDR3 length: 14 amino acids. The CDR3 DNA follows: TGTGCCACCAGCAGGACAGGGATGAGGGAGACCCAGTACTTC. It translates to CATSRTGMRETQYF.

V and J are TRBV9 and TRBJ1-2; D possibly corresponds to TRBD1 (6 bases). CDR3 size: 17 residues. V was trimmed by 2 bases and J by 2 bases, leaving 19 bases between them. Germline CDR1 SGDLS, CDR2 YYNGEE. The CDR3 is CASSVSGRGAKNYGYTF. The CDR3 nucleotides read TGTGCCAGCAGCGTCTCCGGCCGGGGGGCCAAGAACTATGGCTACACCTTC. The entire variable domain, with the rest obtained from reference TRBV9 and TRBJ1-2, is as follows: DSGVTQTPKHLITATGQRVTLRCSPRSGDLSVYWYQQSLDQGLQFLIQYYNGEERAKGNILERFSAQQFPDLHSELNLSSLELGDSALYFCASSVSGRGAKNYGYTFGSGTRLTVV.

This clone has only one observation. This CDR3 is CASGQGGYNEQFF. DNA of the CDR3: TGTGCCAGCGGGCAGGGTGGCTACAATGAGCAGTTCTTC. V and J are TRBV6-5 and TRBJ2-1; D may be TRBD1 (5 bases). Germline CDR1 is MNHEY and CDR2 is SVGAGI. The CDR3 length is 13 residues. V lost 8 bases to trimming and J lost 3 bases, with 11 bases between them.

This clone turned up a few times. The rearrangement uses TRBV20-1 and TRBJ1-2; D possibly corresponds to TRBD1 (5 bases). Trimming left V 6 bases short and J 6 bases short, with 11 bases between. CDR3 length equals 11 residues. Germline CDR1 is DFQATT and CDR2 is SNEGSKA (reference sequence). The CDR3 DNA is TGCAGTGCCTTCAGGGCGCATGGCTACACCTTC. The encoded protein is CSAFRAHGYTF.

The rearrangement joins TRBV7-2 to TRBJ2-1; possibly TRBD1 for D (6 bases). This CDR3 contains 15 residues. V lost 5 bases and J 2 bases, leaving 13 bases between the germline ends. Germline CDR1 SGHTA, CDR2 FQGNSA. The CDR3 DNA sequence: TGTGCCAGCAGCCCTCTGGGGGACACCTACAATGAGCAGTTCTTC. Encoded protein: CASSPLGDTYNEQFF. Full variable domain (missing parts from reference TRBV7-2 and TRBJ2-1): GAGVSQSPSNKVTEKGKDVELRCDPISGHTALYWYRQSLGQGLEFLIYFQGNSAPDKSGLPSDRFSAERTGGSVSTLTIQRTQQEDSAVYLCASSPLGDTYNEQFFGPGTRLTVL.

Note on this clone: Other DNA sequences from this sample encode an identical CDR3 as well. V usage is TRBV18 and J usage is TRBJ2-3; no firm D call. Per the germline V gene, CDR1 is KGHSH and CDR2 is LQKENI. V was trimmed by 6 bases and J by 4 bases, leaving 8 bases between them. The CDR3 is 12 residues long. CDR3 protein: CASSPEADTQYF. Written as DNA, the CDR3 is TGTGCCAGCTCCCCCGAGGCAGATACGCAGTATTTT.

J is TRBJ2-3 and V is TRBV10-3, with 8 bases that match TRBD1. V shed 0 bases and J 6 bases; nucleotides not matched to a gene: 5. CDR3 size: 15 residues. Per germline, CDR1 ENHRY and CDR2 SYGVKD. CDR3 loop: CAISESTGAGDTQYF. The CDR3 DNA reads as TGTGCCATCAGTGAGTCGACAGGGGCAGGGGATACGCAGTATTTT.

The chain has TRBV27 and TRBJ1-2; 8 bases are shared with TRBD1. After removal of 5 bases from V and 1 base from J, the junction contained 3 bases not matched to a gene. CDR3 size: 14 residues. CDR1 and CDR2 from the germline V gene are MNHEY and SMNVEV (reference sequence). For the CDR3, the DNA is TGTGCCAGCAGTCCCGACAGGGGTAACTATGGCTACACCTTC. Amino acids: CASSPDRGNYGYTF.

This clone was seen more than once but under ten times. V is TRBV29-1 and J is TRBJ2-5; no reliable D call. The germline V gene encodes CDR1 SQVTM and CDR2 ANQGSEA. V was pared by 7 bases and J by 3 bases, with 12 bases between. The CDR3 runs to 12 residues. The CDR3, as DNA: TGCAGCGACCTAGGCAGCGAAGAGACCCAGTACTTC. It specifies CSDLGSEETQYF.

The chain has TRBV10-1 and TRBJ1-1; a possible D gene is TRBD1 (5 bases). This CDR3 has 13 residues. In germline, CDR1 is WNHNN, CDR2 SYGVQD (reference sequence). Trimming removed 4 bases at V and 4 bases at J, with 10 bases between. The CDR3 sequence: CASSAYRTTEAFF. The CDR3 DNA is TGCGCCAGCAGTGCCTACAGGACCACTGAAGCTTTCTTT.